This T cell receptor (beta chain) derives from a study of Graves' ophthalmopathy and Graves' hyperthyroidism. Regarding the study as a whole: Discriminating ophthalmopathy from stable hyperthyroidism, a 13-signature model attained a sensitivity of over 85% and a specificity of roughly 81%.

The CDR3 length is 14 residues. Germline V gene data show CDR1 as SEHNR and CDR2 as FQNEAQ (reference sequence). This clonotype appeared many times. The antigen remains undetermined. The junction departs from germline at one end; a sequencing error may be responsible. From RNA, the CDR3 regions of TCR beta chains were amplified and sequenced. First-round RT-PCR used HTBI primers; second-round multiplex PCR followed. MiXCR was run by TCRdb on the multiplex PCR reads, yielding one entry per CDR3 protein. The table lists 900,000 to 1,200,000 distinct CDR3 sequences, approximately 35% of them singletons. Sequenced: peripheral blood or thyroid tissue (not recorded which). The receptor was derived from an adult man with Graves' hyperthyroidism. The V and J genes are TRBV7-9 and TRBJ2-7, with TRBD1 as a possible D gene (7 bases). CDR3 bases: TGCGCCAGCAGCTTGGAGGGACAGTTCTACGAGCAGTACTTC. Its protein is CASSLEGQFYEQYF.